This TCR beta chain was obtained from a study of blood T cells in healthy people across ages. This clonotype came up a few times. With a J-beta primer mix and a sample-barcoded 5' primer, a second PCR ran about 7 to 11 cycles. Sequencing recovered at least 2.5 million CDR3-containing paired-end reads from each sample. TCRdb re-called the 5' RACE reads with MiXCR, one entry per CDR3 protein. Among 550,000 to 600,000 distinct CDR3 sequences listed, 47% were seen once. With 5 bases clipped from V and 5 bases from J, the junction kept 4 bases outside the gene matches. This CDR3 has 13 residues. Germline CDR1 DFQATT, CDR2 SNEGSKA (reference sequence).

The J gene is TRBJ1-2, the V gene TRBV20-1; 11 bases line up with TRBD1. The clonotype originates from a man at least 80 years old in good health. The source material was blood. The CDR3 region is CSAPGQGAYGYTF. The CDR3 nucleotides are TGCAGTGCTCCTGGACAGGGGGCGTATGGCTACACCTTC.